The sequence of this T cell receptor (beta chain) was determined in a study of Ad26.COV2.S vaccination and SARS-CoV-2 variants. The study's findings and limits: The TCR breadth and depth analyses may have produced an underestimate of total T cell responses.

Data came from immunoSEQ multiplex PCR; TCRdb stores just in-frame clones and leaves some out. The sample lists around 370,000 clones, about 90% seen once, with 3.9% in the top ten. To note about this clone: Its specificity is unknown.

The specimen comprised peripheral blood, sampled after recovery from COVID-19. This receptor was taken from a human donor who had recovered from COVID-19.

CDR3 DNA sequence: TGCAGCGTTGGTCGCGGGACCCAAGGGGAGACCCAGTACTTC. Protein product: CSVGRGTQGETQYF. The chain links TRBV29-1 to TRBJ2-5; weak D call: TRBD2 (6 bases). Trimming removed 4 bases at V and 5 bases at J, with 17 bases between. The CDR3 is 14 amino acids. The germline gives CDR1 SQVTM, CDR2 ANQGSEA.